These 20 T cell receptor beta chains were sequenced from one sample in a study of cytomegalovirus exposure and HLA in healthy donors. The PCR employed 60 Vbeta primers together with 13 Jbeta primers. Profiling relied on immunoSEQ multiplex PCR, and the TCRdb table lists in-frame clones only, not all of them. The sample has around 150,000 clones, approximately 83% seen once; the top ten hold under 4.5%. The sequenced sample was PBMCs. Every receptor here comes from a man between 35 and 55 years old in good health and CMV-seropositive.

V is TRBV6-5 and J is TRBJ2-3, with 7 positions matching TRBD1. The V gene end was trimmed by 6 bases and the J gene end by 8 bases; junction bases not matched to a gene: 2. CDR3 length: 11 amino acids. Germline V lookup: CDR1 MNHEY, CDR2 SVGAGI. The CDR3 coding sequence is TGTGCCAGCAGGACAGGGCGTACGCAGTATTTT. The encoded protein is CASRTGRTQYF.

V and J are TRBV10-2 and TRBJ2-1; weak D call: TRBD1 (6 bases). The CDR3 has 14 amino acids. Germline CDR1 reads WSHSY; CDR2 reads SAAADI. V dropped 8 bases and J dropped 5 bases, with 16 bases sitting between them. This CDR3 reads CASEWAGANNEQFF. The CDR3 DNA follows: TGCGCCAGCGAGTGGGCAGGGGCAAACAATGAGCAGTTCTTC.

The rearrangement joins TRBV5-4 to TRBJ2-7; TRBD1 is a possible D gene (6 bases). The CDR3 contains 14 residues. V was clipped by 1 base and J by 4 bases, with 12 bases between them. Germline V gene data show CDR1 as SGHNT and CDR2 as YYREEE (reference sequence). The CDR3 DNA reads as TGTGCCAGCAGCTTGTCGGACAGACAATACGAGCAGTACTTC. Residues: CASSLSDRQYEQYF.

The chain uses TRBV6-5 and TRBJ2-5; 10 bases line up with TRBD1. CDR3 length: 14 residues. Germline V gene data show CDR1 as MNHEY and CDR2 as SVGAGI. V was clipped by 6 bases and J by 5 bases; unmatched bases: 6. CDR3 loop: CASRWDRGSETQYF. The CDR3, as DNA: TGTGCCAGCAGATGGGACAGGGGAAGCGAGACCCAGTACTTC.

V and J are TRBV18 and TRBJ2-7, with a possible D match to TRBD2 (5 bases). The CDR3 spans 15 residues. V dropped 1 base and J dropped 2 bases, with 12 bases sitting between them. CDR1 is KGHSH and CDR2 is LQKENI in the germline V gene. In DNA form, the CDR3 reads TGTGCCAGCTCACCACAAGAGGGCGCCCCCTACGAGCAGTACTTC. This codes for CASSPQEGAPYEQYF.

This clone was seen just once. The chain combines TRBV7-2 with TRBJ2-2; 9 positions match TRBD1. The CDR3 covers 15 residues. CDR1 SGHTA and CDR2 FQGNSA come from the germline V gene. V was pared by 5 bases and J by 5 bases, with 6 bases of the junction left unmatched. As DNA, the CDR3 is TGTGCCAGCAGCCCGGACAGGGGTCGGACCGGGGAGCTGTTTTTT. Residues: CASSPDRGRTGELFF.

The chain employs TRBV6-4 and TRBJ1-6, with TRBD1 matching over 8 bases. The germline gives CDR1 MRHNA, CDR2 SNTAGT. This CDR3 contains 13 residues. The trim removed 6 bases at V and 10 bases at J, leaving 5 bases unmatched. CDR3 sequence (DNA): TGTGCCAGCAGGGAACAGGGGGGGTCACCCCTCCACTTT. Protein: CASREQGGSPLHF.

The genes are TRBV7-8 and TRBJ1-2, with D hard to call. Germline loops: CDR1 SGHVS, CDR2 FQNEAQ. The CDR3 runs 18 residues. V was pared by 5 bases and J by 4 bases, with 26 bases between. CDR3 bases: TGTGCCAGCAGCGGCAGGACGGGAGACCCGGGGTCTCGCTATGGCTACACCTTC. Residues: CASSGRTGDPGSRYGYTF.

This chain links TRBV10-3 with TRBJ2-5; 14 bases align to TRBD2. Germline-derived CDR1 and CDR2 are ENHRY and SYGVKD. This CDR3 is built from 15 residues. After removal of 5 bases from V and 3 bases from J, the junction contained 2 bases not matched to a gene. CDR3 coding DNA: TGTGCCATCAGTTTGACTAGCGGGGGGGAAGAGACCCAGTACTTC. It codes for CAISLTSGGEETQYF.

In this sample, this clone turned up many times. The rearrangement joins TRBV27 to TRBJ1-1; D gene unclear. In germline, CDR1 is MNHEY, CDR2 SMNVEV (reference sequence). The V end lost 9 bases, the J end lost 4 bases, and 18 bases lay between the germline ends. The CDR3 runs to 14 residues. The CDR3 DNA follows: TGTGCCAGTAAGTCGGTAGGAGGGAGCACTGAAGCTTTCTTT. As protein: CASKSVGGSTEAFF.

The CDR3 here is CASSHPGQGTVGDYTF. The DNA of the CDR3 is TGTGCCAGCAGCCACCCGGGACAGGGAACCGTTGGTGACTACACCTTC. The chain carries TRBV4-2 and TRBJ1-2; 9 bases are shared with TRBD1. The CDR3 runs 16 residues. J lost 10 bases, V lost 3 bases, and 15 bases had no gene match. Per germline, CDR1 LGHNA and CDR2 YNFKEQ.

V gene TRBV6-1 combines with J gene TRBJ2-5; D may be TRBD1 (5 bases). V lost 6 bases and J lost 4, with 18 bases in between. The CDR3 sequence is 15 residues long. Germline CDR1 MNHNS, CDR2 SASEGT. The CDR3 here is CASRANRAGSETQYF. As DNA, the CDR3 is TGTGCCAGCAGAGCCAATAGGGCAGGGTCAGAGACCCAGTACTTC.

The chain recombines TRBV11-3 with TRBJ2-1, with D tentatively TRBD1 (6 bases). The germline V gene has CDR1 SGHNT and CDR2 YENEEA. CDR3 length: 14 residues. With 5 bases removed from V and 5 bases from J, the gap between germline ends came to 13 bases. Written as DNA, the CDR3 is TGTGCCAGCAGCGCCATTACAGGGAACAATGAGCAGTTCTTC. Its protein is CASSAITGNNEQFF.

Only a few counts were recorded for this clone. This chain uses TRBV6-6 with TRBJ1-2; D remains unclear. V shed 0 bases and J shed 4 bases, with 6 bases lying between them. The CDR3 length is 13 residues. Per germline, CDR1 MNHNY and CDR2 SVGAGI (reference sequence). CDR3 in DNA: TGTGCCAGCAGTTACTCCGGGAGCTATGGCTACACCTTC. It yields the protein CASSYSGSYGYTF.

J is TRBJ2-7 and V is TRBV6-5, with 7 nucleotides matching TRBD2. Germline loops: CDR1 MNHEY, CDR2 SVGAGI. The CDR3 has 13 residues. After removal of 7 bases from V and 0 bases from J, the junction contained 3 bases not matched to a gene. The CDR3 nucleotides read TGTGCCAGCATGCGGGGGAACTCCTACGAGCAGTACTTC. Translating it yields CASMRGNSYEQYF.

This chain uses TRBV9 with TRBJ2-1; 7 bases agree with TRBD2. Germline lookup yields CDR1 SGDLS and CDR2 YYNGEE. With V trimmed by 3 bases and J by 3 bases, 3 bases remained unmatched. CDR3 length: 14 amino acids. CDR3 in DNA: TGTGCCAGCAGCGAAGGGACTAACTACAATGAGCAGTTCTTC. Its translation: CASSEGTNYNEQFF.

The J gene is TRBJ2-1, the V gene TRBV7-6, with 10 bases aligning to TRBD2. J lost 6 bases, V lost 5 bases, and 10 bases had no gene match. Germline V CDR1 and CDR2: SGHVS, FNYEAQ. The length of the CDR3 is 16 residues. CDR3: CASSRTSGLPGNEQFF. The CDR3 DNA reads as TGTGCCAGCAGCCGGACTAGCGGACTTCCCGGCAATGAGCAGTTCTTC.

This CDR3 reads CASSFTAGTGVTGELFF. The CDR3 nucleotides read TGCGCCAGCAGCTTCACCGCTGGGACAGGGGTCACCGGGGAGCTGTTTTTT. The chain carries TRBV5-1 and TRBJ2-2, with 10 bases fitting TRBD1. V lost 2 bases to trimming and J lost 4 bases; unmatched junction nucleotides: 8. Per germline, CDR1 SGHRS and CDR2 YFSETQ. The CDR3 is 17 amino acids.

The genes are TRBV5-1 and TRBJ2-7; 8 nucleotides align to TRBD1. The CDR3 has 14 amino acids. Germline lookup yields CDR1 SGHRS and CDR2 YFSETQ. V was pared by 4 bases and J by 5 bases, with 8 bases of the junction left unmatched. CDR3 amino acids: CASSQGQGRNEQYF. The DNA of the CDR3 is TGCGCCAGCAGCCAAGGACAGGGTAGAAACGAGCAGTACTTC.

This rearrangement joins TRBV5-1 to TRBJ2-5, with no clear D. The germline V gene has CDR1 SGHRS and CDR2 YFSETQ. CDR3 length: 15 residues. V lost 0 bases, J lost 2 bases, and 11 bases lay in between. The CDR3 protein is CASSLGYSSQETQYF. CDR3 DNA sequence: TGCGCCAGCAGCTTGGGCTACAGCTCACAAGAGACCCAGTACTTC.